This TCR beta chain appears in the sequencing data of a study of shared clonotypes between healthy human individuals. Assay: immunoSEQ multiplex PCR; the TCRdb copy retains only in-frame clones and omits some. The sample yields millions of clones, approximately 93% seen once. Germline V gives CDR1 SGHTA, CDR2 FQGTGA. The CDR3 sequence is 13 residues long. The ends lost 5 bases at V and 4 bases at J; junction bases unmatched: 4. The receptor comes from a young man in good health. Some clones in this sample may be carry-over from other donors' samples. The sample taken for sequencing was naive CD4+ T cells from PBMCs. Subset: CD45RA+ positively selected. The chain recombines TRBV7-3 with TRBJ1-2; TRBD1 aligns across 7 bases. CDR3 DNA sequence: TGTGCCAGCAGCACCTCAGGGGGCTATGGCTACACCTTC. Its translation is CASSTSGGYGYTF.